This TCR beta chain was sequenced during a study of graft-versus-host responses after intestinal transplantation. Study outcomes and limitations: Early HvG declines after transplant were associated with peak circulating GvH clone levels.

Per the germline V gene, CDR1 is ENHRY and CDR2 is SYGVKD. The CDR3 sequence is 15 residues long. V lost 4 bases and J 2 bases, leaving 14 bases between the germline ends. This clone was recorded once. Its antigen is still unknown. TCRdb keeps only in-frame clones here, not all; method: immunoSEQ multiplex PCR. The sample carries fewer than 70,000 clones, about nine tenths recorded once. The clonotype comes from a human patient who received an intestinal transplant, so some T cells may come from the graft donor. This specimen consisted of bone marrow, obtained roughly 780 days after intestinal transplantation. This chain uses TRBV10-3 with TRBJ1-1; D gene unclear. As DNA, the CDR3 is TGTGCCATCAGTGGGAGTGTGGCCACAAACACTGAAGCTTTCTTT. It specifies CAISGSVATNTEAFF.